The next 12 T cell receptor beta chains were all read from a single sample in a study of siplizumab effects on memory and regulatory T cells (dated by TCRdb to 2018 to 2020). Library preparation used the immunoSEQ multiplex PCR assay. TCRdb provides this immuneACCESS table in a form limited to in-frame rearrangements. Some clones are lacking; in checked studies, under half of them reflect an unresolved V gene, and why the rest are absent is not known. The sample table holds 85,000 to 120,000 clones, of which 92% were seen once. The ten biggest clones cover 0.85% to 1.2% of the sample. The source material was CD4+ T cells sorted from blood. These TCRs come from a human donor in good health.

The rearrangement uses TRBV7-6 and TRBJ2-7; no firm D call. CDR1 SGHVS and CDR2 FNYEAQ come from the germline V gene. The CDR3 extends over 12 amino acids. The ends were cut back, 1 base at V and 5 bases at J, with 6 bases in the middle. This CDR3 reads CASSLVPNEQYF. Written as DNA, the CDR3 is TGTGCCAGCAGCTTAGTTCCGAACGAGCAGTACTTC.

This clone was detected only once. CDR3 DNA: TGTGCCAGCAGCTTTGGGTGGACAGATACGCAGTATTTT. It yields the protein CASSFGWTDTQYF. The genes are TRBV5-4 and TRBJ2-3; D not resolved. V dropped 2 bases and J dropped 3 bases, with 7 bases sitting between them. Germline V CDR1 and CDR2: SGHNT, YYREEE (reference sequence). The CDR3 is 13 residues long.

The V and J genes are TRBV14 and TRBJ1-3; D perhaps matches TRBD1 (6 bases). V was trimmed by 3 bases and J by 4 bases, leaving 13 bases between them. The CDR3 loop spans 15 amino acids. Germline V gene sequence: CDR1 SGHDN, CDR2 FVKESK. In DNA form, the CDR3 reads TGTGCCAGCAGCCACAGGGGAACGCGGGGAAACACCATATATTTT. Residues: CASSHRGTRGNTIYF.

This chain connects TRBV7-2 to TRBJ1-1; tentatively, D is TRBD1 (6 bases). V was cut by 5 bases and J by 7 bases, with 17 bases left in between. CDR3 size: 14 residues. Germline V gives CDR1 SGHTA, CDR2 FQGNSA. The CDR3 loop is CASSARYRDNEAFF. CDR3 nucleotides: TGTGCCAGCAGCGCCCGTTACCGGGACAATGAAGCTTTCTTT.

The chain is built from TRBV5-6 and TRBJ1-2; D is unresolved. V was clipped by 2 bases and J by 7 bases, with 21 bases between them. The CDR3 consists of 16 residues. In germline, CDR1 is SGHDT, CDR2 YYEEEE. The CDR3 bases are TGTGCCAGCAGCTTCGGGCCTGGGCCCCCAGCTCGTGGCTACACCTTC. Encoded protein: CASSFGPGPPARGYTF.

The chain is built from TRBV5-6 and TRBJ1-6; a possible D gene is TRBD1 (6 bases). The germline gives CDR1 SGHDT, CDR2 YYEEEE. This CDR3 has 13 residues. V was trimmed by 0 bases and J by 11 bases, leaving 9 bases between them. CDR3 in DNA: TGTGCCAGCAGCTTGGTGACAGGCCCACCCCTCCACTTT. It yields the protein CASSLVTGPPLHF. The full variable domain, in which reference TRBV5-6 and TRBJ1-6 provide the parts outside the CDR3, is DAGVTQSPTHLIKTRGQQVTLRCSPKSGHDTVSWYQQALGQGPQFIFQYYEEEERQRGNFPDRFSGHQFPNYSSELNVNALLLGDSALYLCASSLVTGPPLHFGNGTRLTVT.

The gene calls are TRBV28 and TRBJ1-5, with TRBD1 matching over 10 bases. This CDR3 is built from 16 residues. In germline, CDR1 is MDHEN, CDR2 SYDVKM. The V gene end was trimmed by 5 bases and the J gene end by 2 bases; junction bases not matched to a gene: 6. The CDR3 loop reads CASSPSGTGGNQPQHF. The CDR3 DNA is TGTGCCAGCAGTCCCTCCGGGACAGGGGGCAATCAGCCCCAGCATTTT.

This chain joins TRBV2 and TRBJ1-5, with 8 bases matching TRBD1. V was pared by 7 bases and J by 5 bases, with 7 bases of the junction left unmatched. Looked up from germline, CDR1 is SNHLY and CDR2 is FYNNEI. The CDR3 runs to 14 residues. Written as DNA, the CDR3 is TGTGCCAGCATCCCAGGGACAGGACATCAGCCCCAGCATTTT. Its protein product is CASIPGTGHQPQHF.

The chain recombines TRBV30 with TRBJ2-7; 8 bases are a match to TRBD2. The V and J ends lost 5 bases and 3 bases, in that order; junction bases with no gene match: 12. The germline V gene encodes CDR1 GTSNPN and CDR2 SVGIG (reference sequence). The CDR3 spans 15 residues. CDR3 in DNA: TGTGCCTGGGGGGGTTGGAGGACTAGCAGCTACGAGCAGTACTTC. Translation: CAWGGWRTSSYEQYF.

The genes are TRBV5-4 and TRBJ1-1; D uncertain. Germline V gene sequence: CDR1 SGHNT, CDR2 YYREEE (reference sequence). V lost 1 base and J lost 4, with 17 bases in between. This CDR3 has 16 amino acids. The CDR3 spells CASSLKPSGGVTEAFF. The DNA of the CDR3 is TGTGCCAGCAGCTTGAAACCCTCGGGCGGGGTCACTGAAGCTTTCTTT.

This rearrangement joins TRBV10-3 to TRBJ2-3; a possible D gene is TRBD1 (5 bases). This CDR3 is 13 amino acids long. Germline V gene lookup returns CDR1 ENHRY and CDR2 SYGVKD. Trimming pared 11 bases from V and 4 bases from J, leaving 16 bases between. The CDR3 DNA is TGTGCCCTCCAGTCCCAGGGTGCAGATACGCAGTATTTT. It encodes CALQSQGADTQYF.

The genes are TRBV9 and TRBJ2-3; unclear D gene. The CDR3 totals 14 residues. CDR1 is SGDLS and CDR2 is YYNGEE in the germline V gene. V gave up 0 bases and J gave up 1 base, with 6 bases separating them. CDR3 region: CASSVVPRTDTQYF. The CDR3 coding sequence is TGTGCCAGCAGCGTAGTTCCACGCACAGATACGCAGTATTTT. The whole variable domain, filled in from reference TRBV9 and TRBJ2-3, reads DSGVTQTPKHLITATGQRVTLRCSPRSGDLSVYWYQQSLDQGLQFLIQYYNGEERAKGNILERFSAQQFPDLHSELNLSSLELGDSALYFCASSVVPRTDTQYFGPGTRLTVL.